The present T cell receptor beta chain was sequenced within a study of regulatory T cells in long-lasting Graves disease. Study summary: Antithyroid drugs had been taken under 3 months by newly diagnosed Graves' patients.

The trim removed 1 base at V and 8 bases at J, leaving 7 bases unmatched. The germline CDR1 and CDR2 sequences are KGHSH and LQKENI. The CDR3 consists of 15 residues. This clonotype was found a few times. Time point meaning: newly diagnosed GD, antithyroid drugs for less than 3 months. RNA extracted from PBMCs served as the sequencing template. Building of the TCR beta libraries involved iRepertoire HTBI primers and Arm-PCR of CDR3 regions. Using its own MiXCR run on the multiplex PCR reads, TCRdb lists one record per CDR3 protein. This repertoire shows roughly 380,000 distinct CDR3 sequences, around 17% found once; its top ten account for roughly 29%. The same sample was also used in a study of T cells in Graves' hyperthyroidism and ophthalmopathy. Per that paper: In patients aged 18 to 65, hyperthyroidism was newly diagnosed, with duration under 2 months. Carried out on the TCR CDR3, a first-round RT-PCR used the HTBI primer set.

The rearrangement uses TRBV18 and TRBJ2-1; TRBD1 matches 8 bases. The origin of this receptor is a middle-aged man with Graves disease. The material was peripheral blood mononuclear cells (PBMCs), obtained at new diagnosis, from a patient treated with antithyroid drugs. This chain's CDR3 is CASSPRDATGDEQFF. CDR3 sequence (DNA): TGTGCCAGCTCACCACGCGACGCGACAGGGGATGAGCAGTTCTTC.